This is a list of T cell receptor beta chains from one sample in a study of long-term antiretroviral therapy in people with HIV. The protocol was immunoSEQ multiplex PCR, while the TCRdb copy is restricted to in-frame clones and leaves out a portion. The table lists about 11,000 clones, roughly 80% of them singletons. This specimen was unsorted PBMCs, taken at the start of antiretroviral therapy, before treatment. These receptors came from a man aged 25 to 40 with HIV. Each CDR3 is given with its conserved first and last residue. D genes are given only for firm matches. Rows may omit the clone size; those that give it use once, few, many or a size class.

TRBD1	TRBV30	12	NA	TRBJ1-6	CASTGLGSPLHF	TGTGCCTCGACAGGGTTAGGTTCACCCCTCCACTTT
NA	TRBV15	14	NA	TRBJ2-1	CATSRDPQSNEQFF	TGTGCCACCAGCAGAGATCCCCAGAGCAATGAGCAGTTCTTC
TRBD2	TRBV6-5	16	NA	TRBJ2-3	CASSSTSGGRTDTQYF	TGTGCCAGCAGTTCCACTAGCGGGGGGAGGACAGATACGCAGTATTTT
NA	TRBV5-6	12	NA	TRBJ2-5	CASSLGRETQYF	TGTGCCAGCAGCTTGGGCCGAGAGACCCAGTACTTC
TRBD1	TRBV6-5	14	NA	TRBJ1-1	CASSLRGQGAGAFF	TGTGCCAGCAGTTTACGGGGACAGGGGGCAGGAGCTTTCTTT
TRBD1	TRBV2	15	NA	TRBJ1-6	CASSPQGAPRSPLHF	TGTGCCAGCAGTCCTCAGGGGGCACCCAGGTCACCCCTCCACTTT
TRBD1	TRBV6-1	13	NA	TRBJ1-2	CASTPGGLDGYTF	TGTGCCAGCACCCCAGGGGGGTTGGATGGCTACACCTTC
NA	TRBV15	15	NA	TRBJ1-1	CATSRDPWGSTEAFF	TGTGCCACCAGCAGGGACCCCTGGGGGAGCACTGAAGCTTTCTTT
NA	TRBV28	14	few	TRBJ1-5	CASSSNKQGQPQHF	TGTGCCAGCAGCTCCAATAAACAGGGTCAGCCCCAGCATTTT
NA	TRBV7-3	14	NA	TRBJ1-1	CASTYPEMNTEAFF	TGTGCCAGCACCTACCCGGAGATGAACACTGAAGCTTTCTTT
TRBD1	TRBV19	16	NA	TRBJ1-1	CASSMRPGQMNTEAFF	TGTGCCAGTAGTATGAGGCCGGGACAGATGAACACTGAAGCTTTCTTT
TRBD2	TRBV5-1	16	NA	TRBJ2-2	CASSSGFGGRTGELFF	TGCGCCAGCAGCTCCGGCTTCGGGGGGAGAACCGGGGAGCTGTTTTTT
NA	TRBV2	13	NA	TRBJ2-2	CAFRTQMGGELFF	TGTGCCTTTAGGACGCAAATGGGGGGGGAGCTGTTTTTT
NA	TRBV6-5	16	NA	TRBJ1-4	CASSYGSGPTNEKLFF	TGTGCCAGCAGTTACGGGTCCGGGCCAACTAATGAAAAACTGTTTTTT
NA	TRBV11-2	15	few	TRBJ2-7	CASSLGRKGRGEQYF	TGTGCCAGCAGCTTGGGACGTAAAGGGAGAGGCGAGCAGTACTTC
NA	TRBV4-1	17	NA	TRBJ1-6	CASSQDGLEEYNSPLHF	TGCGCCAGCAGCCAAGATGGCCTGGAAGAGTATAATTCACCCCTCCACTTT
TRBD1	TRBV6-6	12	NA	TRBJ2-7	CARTGGEFEQYF	TGTGCCAGGACAGGGGGCGAATTCGAGCAGTACTTC
NA	TRBV10-3	13	NA	TRBJ1-2	CAISEKGWDGYTF	TGTGCCATCAGTGAAAAGGGTTGGGATGGCTACACCTTC
NA	TRBV11-1	16	NA	TRBJ2-7	CASSLVWTADSYEQYF	TGTGCCAGCAGCTTAGTGTGGACTGCCGACTCCTACGAGCAGTACTTC
NA	TRBV27	16	few	TRBJ2-1	CASSLRGMSSYNEQFF	TGTGCCAGCAGTTTACGCGGGATGAGCTCCTACAATGAGCAGTTCTTC
NA	TRBV6-5	14	NA	TRBJ2-3	CASSSSSRADTQYF	TGTGCCAGCAGTTCCTCTAGTAGAGCAGATACGCAGTATTTT
TRBD2	TRBV7-9	17	NA	TRBJ2-5	CASSLGLAGTSRETQYF	TGTGCCAGCAGCTTAGGTCTAGCGGGGACGTCACGAGAGACCCAGTACTTC
NA	TRBV5-5	15	NA	TRBJ2-3	CASSWGLISTDTQYF	TGTGCCAGCAGCTGGGGCCTGATTAGCACAGATACGCAGTATTTT
NA	TRBV7-2	12	NA	TRBJ1-2	CASSLSRVGYTF	TGTGCCAGCAGCTTAAGTCGGGTTGGCTACACCTTC
NA	TRBV7-6	12	few	TRBJ1-2	CASSLTGFGYTF	TGTGCCAGCAGCTTAACAGGGTTCGGCTACACCTTC
NA	TRBV21-1	13	NA	TRBJ1-4	CASSKGSWEKLFF	TGTGCCAGCAGCAAAGGGTCATGGGAAAAACTGTTTTTT
NA	TRBV28	15	once	TRBJ1-1	CASSFFGTSDTEAFF	TGTGCCAGCAGTTTTTTTGGGACCTCGGACACTGAAGCTTTCTTT
NA	TRBV20-1	10	NA	TRBJ2-7	CSARVFEQYF	TGCAGTGCTAGAGTTTTCGAGCAGTACTTC
NA	TRBV7-2	10	few	TRBJ1-2	CASSPEEYTF	TGTGCCAGCAGCCCAGAGGAGTACACCTTC
TRBD2	TRBV9	17	NA	TRBJ2-7	CASSPGLAGGGTYEQYF	TGTGCCAGCAGCCCCGGGCTAGCGGGAGGAGGGACCTACGAGCAGTACTTC
NA	TRBV6-5	13	NA	TRBJ1-6	CASSYFPRSPLHF	TGTGCCAGCAGTTACTTTCCCCGGTCACCCCTCCACTTT
NA	TRBV10-1	13	NA	TRBJ2-1	CASSLYIGNEQFF	TGCGCCAGCAGTCTCTATATTGGGAATGAGCAGTTCTTC
TRBD2	TRBV5-4	13	NA	TRBJ2-3	CASSRSGGDTQYF	TGTGCCAGCAGCAGAAGCGGGGGAGATACGCAGTATTTT
TRBD1	TRBV6-6	15	NA	TRBJ1-4	CASSSKQGAGEKLFF	TGTGCCAGCAGTTCCAAACAGGGGGCTGGTGAAAAACTGTTTTTT
NA	TRBV4-3	15	once	TRBJ2-3	CASSQVGGRTDTQYF	TGCGCCAGCAGCCAAGTCGGAGGGAGAACAGATACGCAGTATTTT
NA	TRBV27	14	NA	TRBJ1-2	CASSLQGLGYGYTF	TGTGCCAGCAGTTTGCAGGGCCTGGGCTATGGCTACACCTTC
NA	TRBV27	9	NA	TRBJ2-5	CASRRLQYF	TGTGCCAGCAGAAGACTACAGTACTTC
NA	TRBV5-4	15	once	TRBJ2-7	CASSSRVDGIHEQYF	TGTGCCAGCAGCTCTAGGGTGGACGGGATCCACGAGCAGTACTTC
NA	TRBV4-3	13	NA	TRBJ2-1	CASSQGSLNEQFF	TGCGCCAGCAGCCAAGGATCCCTCAATGAGCAGTTCTTC
NA	TRBV28	18	NA	TRBJ1-4	CASTIALALGGPNEKLFF	TGTGCCAGCACCATTGCCTTGGCATTGGGGGGCCCTAATGAAAAACTGTTTTTT
TRBD1	TRBV5-8	15	once	TRBJ1-3	CASSPRTGSGNTIYF	TGTGCCAGCAGCCCCAGGACAGGCTCTGGAAACACCATATATTTT
NA	TRBV7-9	13	NA	TRBJ2-7	CASSLEIPGEQYF	TGTGCCAGCAGCTTAGAAATTCCGGGGGAGCAGTACTTC
NA	TRBV15	15	few	TRBJ1-4	CATSRVGETNEKLFF	TGTGCCACCAGCAGAGTGGGGGAGACTAATGAAAAACTGTTTTTT
NA	TRBV2	15	NA	TRBJ2-2	CASLGAGANTGELFF	TGTGCCAGCTTGGGGGCGGGGGCGAACACCGGGGAGCTGTTTTTT
TRBD1	TRBV4-1	15	NA	TRBJ2-7	CASSQGTGLSYEQYF	TGCGCCAGCAGCCAAGGGACAGGGCTCTCCTACGAGCAGTACTTC
TRBD1	TRBV30	14	NA	TRBJ2-7	CAWSPWTGGDEQYF	TGTGCCTGGAGTCCCTGGACAGGGGGCGACGAGCAGTACTTC
NA	TRBV27	14	NA	TRBJ2-5	CASSLSSYQETQYF	TGTGCCAGCAGTTTATCCTCGTACCAAGAGACCCAGTACTTC
TRBD1	TRBV2	14	NA	TRBJ2-2	CASTRDRGTGELFF	TGTGCCAGCACCCGGGACAGGGGCACCGGGGAGCTGTTTTTT
NA	TRBV6-1	13	NA	TRBJ2-7	CASSEALKVEQYF	TGTGCCAGCAGTGAAGCGCTTAAGGTCGAGCAGTACTTC
NA	TRBV7-9	15	NA	TRBJ1-4	CASSLRGQGTEKLFF	TGTGCCAGCAGCTTACGAGGTCAGGGAACCGAAAAACTGTTTTTT
NA	TRBV13	16	NA	TRBJ2-3	CASSLGRKDGTDTQYF	TGTGCCAGCAGCTTAGGGCGAAAGGACGGCACAGATACGCAGTATTTT
NA	TRBV4-3	13	few	TRBJ2-5	CASSRTEPETQYF	TGCGCCAGCAGCCGGACAGAACCGGAGACCCAGTACTTC
NA	TRBV21-1	15	NA	TRBJ2-1	CASSPETSEYNEQFF	TGTGCCAGCAGCCCTGAAACTAGCGAGTACAATGAGCAGTTCTTC
NA	TRBV7-9	15	few	TRBJ1-6	CASSPGAGMGSPLHF	TGTGCCAGCAGCCCAGGGGCAGGAATGGGTTCACCCCTCCACTTT
NA	TRBV2	13	NA	TRBJ2-3	CASSPLRADTQYF	TGTGCCAGCAGCCCGCTCAGGGCCGATACGCAGTATTTT